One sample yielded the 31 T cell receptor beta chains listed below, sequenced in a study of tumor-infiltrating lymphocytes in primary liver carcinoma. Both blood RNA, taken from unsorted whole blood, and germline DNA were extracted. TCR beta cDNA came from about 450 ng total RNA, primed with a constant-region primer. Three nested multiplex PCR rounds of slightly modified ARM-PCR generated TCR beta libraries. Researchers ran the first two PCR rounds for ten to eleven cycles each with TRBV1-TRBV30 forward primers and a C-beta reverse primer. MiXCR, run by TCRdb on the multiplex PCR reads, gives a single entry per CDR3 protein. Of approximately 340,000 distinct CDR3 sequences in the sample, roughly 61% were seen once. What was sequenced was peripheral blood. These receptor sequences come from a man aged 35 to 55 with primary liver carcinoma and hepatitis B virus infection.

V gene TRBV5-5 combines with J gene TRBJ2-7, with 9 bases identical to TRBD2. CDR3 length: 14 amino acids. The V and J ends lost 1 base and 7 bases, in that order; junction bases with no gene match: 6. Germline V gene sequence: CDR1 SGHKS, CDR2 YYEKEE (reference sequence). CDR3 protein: CASSLSAGGREQYF. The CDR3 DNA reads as TGTGCCAGCAGCTTGTCGGCGGGAGGGCGAGAGCAGTACTTC.

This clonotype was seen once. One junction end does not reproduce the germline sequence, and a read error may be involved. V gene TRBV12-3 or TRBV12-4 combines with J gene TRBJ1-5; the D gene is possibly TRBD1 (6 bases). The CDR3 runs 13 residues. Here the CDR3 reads CASGAATSGPLHF. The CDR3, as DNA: TGTGCCTCAGGGGCGGCGACCTCCGGGCCCCTGCATTTT.

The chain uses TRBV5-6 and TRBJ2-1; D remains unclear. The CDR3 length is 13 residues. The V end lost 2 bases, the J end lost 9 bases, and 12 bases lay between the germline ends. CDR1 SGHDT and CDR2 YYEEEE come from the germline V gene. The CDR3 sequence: CASSLLRLGEQFF. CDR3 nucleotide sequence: TGTGCCAGCAGCTTACTACGCCTGGGTGAGCAGTTCTTC.

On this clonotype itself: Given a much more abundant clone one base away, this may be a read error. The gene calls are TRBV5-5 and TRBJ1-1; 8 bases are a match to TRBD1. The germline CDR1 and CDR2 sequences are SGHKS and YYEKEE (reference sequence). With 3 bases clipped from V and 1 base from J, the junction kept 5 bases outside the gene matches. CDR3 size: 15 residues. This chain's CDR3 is CASSCRQGQNTEAFF. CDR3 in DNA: TGTGCCAGCAGCTGCCGACAGGGGCAGAACACTGAAGCTTTCTTT.

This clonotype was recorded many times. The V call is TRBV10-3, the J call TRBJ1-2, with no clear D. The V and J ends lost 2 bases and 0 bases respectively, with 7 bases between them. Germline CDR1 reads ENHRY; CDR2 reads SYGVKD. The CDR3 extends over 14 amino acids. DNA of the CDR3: TGTGCCATCAGTGAGATACAGACTAACTATGGCTACACCTTC. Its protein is CAISEIQTNYGYTF.

The CDR3 nucleotides read TGTGCCAGTAGTACTCCAAGGTTTAACTCTGAAGCTTTCTTT. Its translation: CASSTPRFNSEAFF. This chain uses TRBV6-5 with TRBJ1-1; no definite D call. There are 14 residues in the CDR3. The germline gives CDR1 MNHEY, CDR2 SVGAGI. Trimming shortened V by 9 bases and J by 6 bases, and 20 bases separated the two germline ends.

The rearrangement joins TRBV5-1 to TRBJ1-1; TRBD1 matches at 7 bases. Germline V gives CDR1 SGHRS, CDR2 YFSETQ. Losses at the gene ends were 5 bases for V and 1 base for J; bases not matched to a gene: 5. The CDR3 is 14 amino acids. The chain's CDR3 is CASRRQGENTEAFF. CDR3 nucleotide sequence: TGCGCCAGCAGACGGCAGGGGGAGAACACTGAAGCTTTCTTT.

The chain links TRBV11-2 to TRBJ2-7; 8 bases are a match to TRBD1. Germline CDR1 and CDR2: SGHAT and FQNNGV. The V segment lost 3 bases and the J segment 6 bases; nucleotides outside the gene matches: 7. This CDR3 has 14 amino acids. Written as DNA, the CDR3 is TGTGCCAGCAGCTTGACAGGGGCTAGTATCGAGCAGTACTTC. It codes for CASSLTGASIEQYF.

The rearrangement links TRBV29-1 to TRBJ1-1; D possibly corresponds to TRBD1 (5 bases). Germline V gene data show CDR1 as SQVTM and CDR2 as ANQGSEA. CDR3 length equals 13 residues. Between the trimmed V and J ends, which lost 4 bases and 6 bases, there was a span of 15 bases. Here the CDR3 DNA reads TGCAGCGTTGGATGGGGCAGCATAGCTGAAGCTTTCTTT. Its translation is CSVGWGSIAEAFF. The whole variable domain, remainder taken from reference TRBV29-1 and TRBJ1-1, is SAVISQKPSRDICQRGTSLTIQCQVDSQVTMMFWYRQQPGQSLTLIATANQGSEATYESGFVIDKFPISRPNLTFSTLTVSNMSPEDSSIYLCSVGWGSIAEAFFGQGTRLTVV.

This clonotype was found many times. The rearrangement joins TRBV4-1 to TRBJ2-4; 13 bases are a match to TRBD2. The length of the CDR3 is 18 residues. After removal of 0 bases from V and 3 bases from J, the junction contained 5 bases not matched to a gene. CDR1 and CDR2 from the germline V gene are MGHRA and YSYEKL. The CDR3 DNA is TGCGCCAGCAGCCAAGATAGGGGGACTAGCGGGATCAAAAACATTCAGTACTTC. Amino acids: CASSQDRGTSGIKNIQYF.

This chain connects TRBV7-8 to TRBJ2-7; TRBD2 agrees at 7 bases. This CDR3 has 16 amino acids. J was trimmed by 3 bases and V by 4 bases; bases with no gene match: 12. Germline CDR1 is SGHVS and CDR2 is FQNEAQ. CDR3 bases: TGTGCCAGCAGCTATTCAGGACTAGGATATTACTACGAGCAGTACTTC. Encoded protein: CASSYSGLGYYYEQYF.

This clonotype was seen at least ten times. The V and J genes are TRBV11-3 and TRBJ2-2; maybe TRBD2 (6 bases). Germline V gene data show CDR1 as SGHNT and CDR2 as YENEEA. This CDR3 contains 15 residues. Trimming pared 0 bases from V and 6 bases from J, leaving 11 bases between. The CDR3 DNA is TGTGCCAGCAGCTTAGATCGCGGGAATCCCGGGGAGCTGTTTTTT. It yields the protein CASSLDRGNPGELFF.

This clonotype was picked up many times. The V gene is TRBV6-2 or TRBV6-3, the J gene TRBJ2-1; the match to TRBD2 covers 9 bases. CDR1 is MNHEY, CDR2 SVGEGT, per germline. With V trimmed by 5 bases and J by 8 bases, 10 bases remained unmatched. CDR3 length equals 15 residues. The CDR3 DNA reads TGTGCCAGCAGTCCCTCGGGACTAGCCCCAGATGAGCAGTTCTTC. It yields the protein CASSPSGLAPDEQFF.

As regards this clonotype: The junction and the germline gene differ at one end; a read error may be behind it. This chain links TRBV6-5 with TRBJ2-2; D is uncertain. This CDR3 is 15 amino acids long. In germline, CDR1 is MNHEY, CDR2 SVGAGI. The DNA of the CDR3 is TGTGCCACCAGTTACTCCCGCCCTATTACCGGGGAGCTGTTTTTT. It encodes CATSYSRPITGELFF.

The CDR3 sequence: CASSLGGMFQETQYF. In nucleotides, the CDR3 is TGCGCCAGCAGCTTGGGGGGGATGTTCCAAGAGACCCAGTACTTC. The chain joins TRBV5-1 to TRBJ2-5; D might be TRBD1 or TRBD2, each matching 5 bases. The CDR3 totals 15 residues. V was shortened by 0 bases and J by 1 base, with 10 bases between the two germline ends. Germline CDR1 and CDR2: SGHRS and YFSETQ.

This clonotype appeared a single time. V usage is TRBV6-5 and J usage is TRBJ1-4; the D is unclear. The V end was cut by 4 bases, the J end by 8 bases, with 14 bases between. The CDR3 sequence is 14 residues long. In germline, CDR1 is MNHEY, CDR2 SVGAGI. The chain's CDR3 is CASSLGRGWEKLFF. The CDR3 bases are TGTGCCAGCAGTTTGGGCCGGGGTTGGGAAAAACTGTTTTTT.

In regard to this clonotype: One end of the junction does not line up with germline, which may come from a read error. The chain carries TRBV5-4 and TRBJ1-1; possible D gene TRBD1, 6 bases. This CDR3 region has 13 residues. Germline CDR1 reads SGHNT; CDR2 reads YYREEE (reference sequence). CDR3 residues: CVSSTGGGPEAFF. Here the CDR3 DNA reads TGTGTCAGCAGCACGGGGGGGGGCCCTGAAGCTTTCTTT.

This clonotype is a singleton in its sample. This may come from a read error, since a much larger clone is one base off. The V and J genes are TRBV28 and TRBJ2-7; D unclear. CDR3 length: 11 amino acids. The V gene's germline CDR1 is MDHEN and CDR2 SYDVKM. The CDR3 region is CAGSLVNEQYF. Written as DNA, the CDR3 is TGTGCCGGCAGTTTAGTAAACGAGCAGTACTTC.

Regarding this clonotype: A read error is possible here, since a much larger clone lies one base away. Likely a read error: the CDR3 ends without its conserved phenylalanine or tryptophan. CDR3 protein: CASSPIEGSNQPQHL. The DNA of the CDR3 is TGCGCCAGCAGTCCCATAGAGGGGAGCAATCAGCCCCAGCATCTT. The rearrangement uses TRBV4-1 and TRBJ1-5; TRBD1 is a possible D gene (5 bases). Between the trimmed V and J ends, which lost 6 bases and 1 base, there was a span of 13 bases. The germline V gene encodes CDR1 MGHRA and CDR2 YSYEKL. The CDR3 runs to 15 residues.

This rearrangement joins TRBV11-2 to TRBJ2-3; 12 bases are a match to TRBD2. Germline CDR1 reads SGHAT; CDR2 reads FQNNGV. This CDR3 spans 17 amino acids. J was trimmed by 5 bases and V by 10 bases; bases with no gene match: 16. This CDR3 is CANRLPRLAGVGDTQYF. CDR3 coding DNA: TGTGCCAACAGATTACCCAGACTAGCGGGAGTAGGAGATACGCAGTATTTT.

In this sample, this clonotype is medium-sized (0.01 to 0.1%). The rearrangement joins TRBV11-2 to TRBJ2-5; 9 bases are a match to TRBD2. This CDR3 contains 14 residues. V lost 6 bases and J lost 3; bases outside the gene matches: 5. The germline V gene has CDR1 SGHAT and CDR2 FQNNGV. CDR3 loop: CASSRWTSEETQYF. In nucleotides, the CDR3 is TGTGCCAGCAGTCGATGGACTAGCGAAGAGACCCAGTACTTC.

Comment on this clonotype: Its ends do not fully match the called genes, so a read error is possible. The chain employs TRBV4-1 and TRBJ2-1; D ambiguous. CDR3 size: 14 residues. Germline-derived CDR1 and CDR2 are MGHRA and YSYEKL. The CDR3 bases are TGCACCAGTAGTTTTAGTACCATCTACCATGAGCAGTTCTTC. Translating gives CTSSFSTIYHEQFF.

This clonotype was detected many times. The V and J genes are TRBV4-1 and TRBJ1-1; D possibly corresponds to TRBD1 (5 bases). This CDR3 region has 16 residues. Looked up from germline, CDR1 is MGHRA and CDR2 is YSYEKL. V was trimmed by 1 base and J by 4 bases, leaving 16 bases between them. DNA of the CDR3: TGCGCCAGCAGCCAAGGCCGGGACCCGGGGTCCACTGAAGCTTTCTTT. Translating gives CASSQGRDPGSTEAFF.

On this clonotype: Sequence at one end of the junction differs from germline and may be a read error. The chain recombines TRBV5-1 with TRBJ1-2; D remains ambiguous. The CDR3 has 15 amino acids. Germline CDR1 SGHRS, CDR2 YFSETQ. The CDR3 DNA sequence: TGCGCCAGCAGCTTGTCGGCCGAATTGAGGCTTGGCTGCACCTTC. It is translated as CASSLSAELRLGCTF.

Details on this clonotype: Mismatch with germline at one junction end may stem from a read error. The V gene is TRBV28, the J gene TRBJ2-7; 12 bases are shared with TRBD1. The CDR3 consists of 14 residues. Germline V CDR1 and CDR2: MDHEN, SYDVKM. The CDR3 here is CASIVGTGGYEQSF. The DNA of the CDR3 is TGTGCCAGCATTGTAGGGACAGGGGGCTACGAGCAGTCCTTC.

The DNA for the CDR3 is TGTGCCAGCAGTCGCGGGACAGGGCGGGAGAACATTCAGTACTTC. Amino acid sequence: CASSRGTGRENIQYF. This chain connects TRBV6-2 or TRBV6-3 to TRBJ2-4, with 9 bases matching TRBD1. V shed 5 bases and J 7 bases; nucleotides not matched to a gene: 9. This CDR3 region has 15 residues. Germline lookup yields CDR1 MNHEY and CDR2 SVGEGT.

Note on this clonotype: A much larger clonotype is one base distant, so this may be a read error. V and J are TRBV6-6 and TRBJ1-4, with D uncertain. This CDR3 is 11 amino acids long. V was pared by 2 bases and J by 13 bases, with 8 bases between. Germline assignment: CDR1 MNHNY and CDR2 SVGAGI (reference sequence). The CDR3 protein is CASSYGTRLFF. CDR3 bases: TGTGCCAGCAGTTACGGAACTCGACTGTTTTTT.

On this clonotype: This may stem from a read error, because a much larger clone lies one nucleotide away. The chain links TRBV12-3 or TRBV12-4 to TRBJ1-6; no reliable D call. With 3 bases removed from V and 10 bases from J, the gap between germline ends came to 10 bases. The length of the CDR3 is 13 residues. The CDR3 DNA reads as TGTGCCAGCAGTTTTCTTAATTGGTCACCCCTCCACTTT. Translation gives CASSFLNWSPLHF.

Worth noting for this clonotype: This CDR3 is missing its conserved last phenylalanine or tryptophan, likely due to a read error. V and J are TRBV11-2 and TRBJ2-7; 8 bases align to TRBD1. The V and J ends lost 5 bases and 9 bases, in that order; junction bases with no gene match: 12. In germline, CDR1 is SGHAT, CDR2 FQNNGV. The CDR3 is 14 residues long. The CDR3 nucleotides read TGTGCCAGCAGCCCGGACAGGGTATCCAACGGGCAGTACTCC. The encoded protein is CASSPDRVSNGQYS.

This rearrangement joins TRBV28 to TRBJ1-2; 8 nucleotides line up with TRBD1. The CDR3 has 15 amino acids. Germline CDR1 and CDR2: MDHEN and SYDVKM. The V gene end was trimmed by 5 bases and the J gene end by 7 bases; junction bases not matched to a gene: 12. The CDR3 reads CASSGNRGNRPGYTF. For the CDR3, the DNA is TGTGCCAGCAGTGGGAACAGGGGGAATCGACCTGGCTACACCTTC.

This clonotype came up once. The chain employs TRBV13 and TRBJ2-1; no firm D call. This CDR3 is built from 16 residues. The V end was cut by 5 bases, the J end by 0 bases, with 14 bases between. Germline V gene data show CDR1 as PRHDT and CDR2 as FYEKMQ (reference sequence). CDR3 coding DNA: TGTGCCAGCAGCCCAATAAGCTGGAGCTCCTACAATGAGCAGTTCTTC. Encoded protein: CASSPISWSSYNEQFF.